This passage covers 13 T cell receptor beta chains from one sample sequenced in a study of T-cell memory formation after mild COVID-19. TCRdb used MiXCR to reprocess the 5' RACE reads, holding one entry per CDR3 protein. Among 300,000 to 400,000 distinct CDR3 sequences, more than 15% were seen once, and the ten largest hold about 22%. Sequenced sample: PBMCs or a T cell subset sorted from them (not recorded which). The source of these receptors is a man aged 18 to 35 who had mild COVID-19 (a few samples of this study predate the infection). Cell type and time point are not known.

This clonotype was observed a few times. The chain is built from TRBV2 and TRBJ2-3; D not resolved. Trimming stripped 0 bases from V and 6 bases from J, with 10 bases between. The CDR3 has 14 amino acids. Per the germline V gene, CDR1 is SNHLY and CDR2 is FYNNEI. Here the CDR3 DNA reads TGTGCCAGCAGTGAAGCGCCGATCCGGGATACGCAGTATTTT. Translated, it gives CASSEAPIRDTQYF. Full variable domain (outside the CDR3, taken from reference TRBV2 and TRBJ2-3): EPEVTQTPSHQVTQMGQEVILRCVPISNHLYFYWYRQILGQKVEFLVSFYNNEISEKSEIFDDQFSVERPDGSNFTLKIRSTKLEDSAMYFCASSEAPIRDTQYFGPGTRLTVL.

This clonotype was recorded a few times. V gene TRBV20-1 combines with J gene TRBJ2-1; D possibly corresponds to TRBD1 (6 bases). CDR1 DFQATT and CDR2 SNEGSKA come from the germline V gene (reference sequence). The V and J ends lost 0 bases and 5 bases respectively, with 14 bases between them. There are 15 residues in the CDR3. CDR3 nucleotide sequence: TGCAGTGCTAGAGAGAGGGGGTTCAGGGACAATGAGCAGTTCTTC. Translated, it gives CSARERGFRDNEQFF.

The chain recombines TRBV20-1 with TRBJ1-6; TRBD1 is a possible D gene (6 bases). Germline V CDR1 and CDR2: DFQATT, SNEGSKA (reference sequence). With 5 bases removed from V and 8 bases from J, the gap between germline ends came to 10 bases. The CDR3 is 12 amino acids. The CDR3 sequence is CSASDSYSPLHF. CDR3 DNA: TGCAGTGCTTCGGACAGCTATTCACCCCTCCACTTT.

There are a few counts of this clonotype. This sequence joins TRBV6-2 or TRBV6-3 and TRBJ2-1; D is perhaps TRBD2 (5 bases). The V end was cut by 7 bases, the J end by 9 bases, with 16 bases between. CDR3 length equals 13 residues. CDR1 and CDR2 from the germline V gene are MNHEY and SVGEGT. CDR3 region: CASKPLRASEQFF. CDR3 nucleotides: TGTGCCAGCAAACCTCTGAGGGCCAGTGAGCAGTTCTTC.

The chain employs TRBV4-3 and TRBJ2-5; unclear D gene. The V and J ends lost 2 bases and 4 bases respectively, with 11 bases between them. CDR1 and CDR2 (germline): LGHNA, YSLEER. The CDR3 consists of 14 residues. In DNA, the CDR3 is TGCGCCAGCAGCCAATCAGCCGCCCGAGAGACCCAGTACTTC. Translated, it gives CASSQSAARETQYF.

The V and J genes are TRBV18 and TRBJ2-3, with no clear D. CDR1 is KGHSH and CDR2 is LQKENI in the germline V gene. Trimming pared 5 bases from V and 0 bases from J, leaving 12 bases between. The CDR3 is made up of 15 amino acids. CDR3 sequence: CASSSRGPSTDTQYF. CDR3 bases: TGTGCCAGCTCAAGCAGAGGACCTAGCACAGATACGCAGTATTTT.

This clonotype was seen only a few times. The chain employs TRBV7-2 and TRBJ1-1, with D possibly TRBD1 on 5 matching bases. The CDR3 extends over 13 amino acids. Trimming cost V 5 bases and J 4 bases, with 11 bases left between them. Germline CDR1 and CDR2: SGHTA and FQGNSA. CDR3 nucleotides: TGTGCCAGCAGCCGTAACCAGGGCACTGAAGCTTTCTTT. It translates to CASSRNQGTEAFF.

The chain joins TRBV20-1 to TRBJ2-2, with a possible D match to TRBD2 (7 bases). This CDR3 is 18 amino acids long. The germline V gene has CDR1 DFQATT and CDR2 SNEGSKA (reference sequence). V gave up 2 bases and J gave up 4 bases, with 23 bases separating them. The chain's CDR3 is CSARTASGAGEGTGELFF. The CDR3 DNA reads TGCAGTGCTAGAACCGCGAGCGGGGCAGGGGAGGGCACCGGGGAGCTGTTTTTT.

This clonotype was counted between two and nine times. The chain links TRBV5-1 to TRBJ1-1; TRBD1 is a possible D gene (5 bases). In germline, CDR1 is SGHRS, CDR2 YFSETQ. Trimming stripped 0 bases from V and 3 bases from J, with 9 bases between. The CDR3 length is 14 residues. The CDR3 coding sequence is TGCGCCAGCAGCTTGGTGGGGGGGGACACTGAAGCTTTCTTT. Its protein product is CASSLVGGDTEAFF.

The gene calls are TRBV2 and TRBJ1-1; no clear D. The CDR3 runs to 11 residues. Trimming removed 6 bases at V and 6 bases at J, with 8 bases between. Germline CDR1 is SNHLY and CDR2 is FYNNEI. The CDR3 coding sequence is TGTGCCAGCAGCGCCAGCGCTGAAGCTTTCTTT. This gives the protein CASSASAEAFF.

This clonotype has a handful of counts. The CDR3 sequence is CSARSPGGASYEQYF. CDR3 DNA sequence: TGCAGTGCTAGGTCGCCAGGGGGCGCTTCCTACGAGCAGTACTTC. The J gene is TRBJ2-7, the V gene TRBV20-1; 8 bases align to TRBD1. V lost 3 bases, J lost 1 base, and 8 bases stayed unmatched. Germline V CDR1 and CDR2: DFQATT, SNEGSKA (reference sequence). The CDR3 extends over 15 amino acids.

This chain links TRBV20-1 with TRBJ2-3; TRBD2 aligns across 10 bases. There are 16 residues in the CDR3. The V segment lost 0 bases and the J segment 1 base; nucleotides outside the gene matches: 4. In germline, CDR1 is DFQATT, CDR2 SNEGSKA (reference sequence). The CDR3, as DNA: TGCAGTGCTAGAGATCGCGGACTAGCGGGCACAGATACGCAGTATTTT. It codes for CSARDRGLAGTDTQYF.

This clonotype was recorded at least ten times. The CDR3: CASSLITSEDEQFF. For the CDR3, the DNA is TGCGCCAGCAGCTTGATTACTAGCGAAGATGAGCAGTTCTTC. The chain carries TRBV5-1 and TRBJ2-1; 7 nucleotides match TRBD2. Germline-derived CDR1 and CDR2 are SGHRS and YFSETQ. CDR3 size: 14 residues. V lost 1 base and J lost 8; bases outside the gene matches: 6.